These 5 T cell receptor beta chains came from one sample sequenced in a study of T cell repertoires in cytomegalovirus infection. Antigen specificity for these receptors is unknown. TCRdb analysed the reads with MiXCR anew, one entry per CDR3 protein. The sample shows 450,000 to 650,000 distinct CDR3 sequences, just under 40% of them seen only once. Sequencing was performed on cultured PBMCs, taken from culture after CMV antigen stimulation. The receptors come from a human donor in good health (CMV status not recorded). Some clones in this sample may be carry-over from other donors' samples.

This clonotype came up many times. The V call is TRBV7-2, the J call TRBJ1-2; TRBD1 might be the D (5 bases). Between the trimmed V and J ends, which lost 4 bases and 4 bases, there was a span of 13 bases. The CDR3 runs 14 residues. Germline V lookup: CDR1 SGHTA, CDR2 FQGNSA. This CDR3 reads CASSSPGLTYGYTF. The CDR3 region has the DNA TGTGCCAGCAGCTCCCCGGGGCTTACCTATGGCTACACCTTC.

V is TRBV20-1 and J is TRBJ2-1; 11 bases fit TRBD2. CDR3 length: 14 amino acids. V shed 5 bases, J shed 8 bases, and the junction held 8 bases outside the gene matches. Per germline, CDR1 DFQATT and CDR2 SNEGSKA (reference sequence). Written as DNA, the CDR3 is TGCAGTGCTCCCCCTAGCGGGAGGAGTTATGAGCAGTTCTTC. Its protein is CSAPPSGRSYEQFF.

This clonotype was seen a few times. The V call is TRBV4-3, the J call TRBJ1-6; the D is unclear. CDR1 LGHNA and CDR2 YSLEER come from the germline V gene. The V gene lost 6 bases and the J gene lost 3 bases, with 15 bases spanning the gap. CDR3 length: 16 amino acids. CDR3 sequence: CASRPNSVYYNSPLHF. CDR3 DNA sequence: TGCGCCAGCAGGCCTAACTCGGTCTACTATAATTCACCCCTCCACTTT.

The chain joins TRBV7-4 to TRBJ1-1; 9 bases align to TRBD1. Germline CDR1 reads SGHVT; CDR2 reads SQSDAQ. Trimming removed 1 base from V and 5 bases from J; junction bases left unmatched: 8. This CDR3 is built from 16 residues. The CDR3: CASSLVLDRGGTEAFF. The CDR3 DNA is TGTGCCAGCAGCTTAGTCCTCGACAGGGGGGGAACTGAAGCTTTCTTT.

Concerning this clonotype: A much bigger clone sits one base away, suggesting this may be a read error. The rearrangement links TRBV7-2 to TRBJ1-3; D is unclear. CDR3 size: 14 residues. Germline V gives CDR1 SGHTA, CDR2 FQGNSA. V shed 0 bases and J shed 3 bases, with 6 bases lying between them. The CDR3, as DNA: TGTGCCAGCAGCTTAGCAGGGATTGGAAACACCATATATTTT. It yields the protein CASSLAGIGNTIYF.